This TCR beta chain came from a study of T cells in Graves' hyperthyroidism and ophthalmopathy. General study results and limits: Clonotypes that were expanded in thyroid above 0.001 mostly appeared in blood too. A model of 13 V-J pairs discriminated ophthalmopathy from stable hyperthyroidism.

With V trimmed by 5 bases and J by 4 bases, 19 bases remained unmatched. Germline V CDR1 and CDR2: MNHNS, SASEGT. The CDR3 totals 18 residues. Template material for amplifying TCR beta CDR3 regions consisted of RNA transcripts. An initial round of RT-PCR targeting the TCR CDR3 relied on the HTBI primer set. In TCRdb, the multiplex PCR reads were re-called with MiXCR into one record per CDR3 protein. The top ten hold roughly 5.7% of the sample, which has a few hundred thousand distinct CDR3 sequences, approximately 13% seen once. This clonotype was recorded at least ten times. Antigen unknown. The sample comprised blood. This rearrangement joins TRBV6-1 to TRBJ2-5, with TRBD2 identical over 7 bases. This TCR came from a woman aged 30 to 39 with Graves' hyperthyroidism that later progressed to Graves' ophthalmopathy. CDR3 DNA sequence: TGTGCCAGCAGTTGGGCCCCCGTGTGGGAGGGCCCCGGAGAGACCCAGTACTTC. As protein: CASSWAPVWEGPGETQYF.